A single sample gave rise to the 25 T cell receptor beta chains below, sequenced in a study of CD8 T cells in Susac syndrome. Random hexamers were used to reverse transcribe about 0.45 to 1 ug of RNA. TCRdb used MiXCR to reprocess the immunoSEQ multiplex PCR reads, holding one entry per CDR3 protein. The sample lists about 120,000 distinct CDR3 sequences; 80% to 95% were seen once. The sample comprised CD4+ T cells from PBMCs. The receptors here all came from a human donor in good health.

V is TRBV2 and J is TRBJ1-5; 8 positions match TRBD1. Germline-derived CDR1 and CDR2 are SNHLY and FYNNEI. This CDR3 comprises 14 residues. The junction had 7 bases not matched to a gene; V was cut back by 8 bases and J by 4 bases. The CDR3 loop is CASRFGQGNQPQHF. Written as DNA, the CDR3 is TGTGCCAGCCGATTTGGACAGGGAAATCAGCCCCAGCATTTT.

This sequence joins TRBV9 and TRBJ1-1, with D unresolved. The V gene's germline CDR1 is SGDLS and CDR2 YYNGEE. The length of the CDR3 is 15 residues. Between the trimmed V and J ends, which lost 3 bases and 1 base, there was a span of 13 bases. The CDR3 region has the DNA TGTGCCAGCAGCGCCTTAGGCGGCAGGAACACTGAAGCTTTCTTT. This encodes CASSALGGRNTEAFF.

J is TRBJ1-2 and V is TRBV7-8; 9 nucleotides agree with TRBD1. CDR1 and CDR2 (germline): SGHVS, FQNEAQ. The CDR3 is 16 residues long. V shed 0 bases, J shed 2 bases, and the junction held 4 bases outside the gene matches. CDR3 nucleotide sequence: TGTGCCAGCAGCTTAGCTCGGACAGGGGCGAACTATGGCTACACCTTC. Translating gives CASSLARTGANYGYTF. Filled out from reference TRBV7-8 and TRBJ1-2, the complete variable domain reads GAGVSQSPRYKVAKRGQDVALRCDPISGHVSLFWYQQALGQGPEFLTYFQNEAQLDKSGLPSDRFFAERPEGSVSTLKIQRTQQEDSAVYLCASSLARTGANYGYTFGSGTRLTVV.

V gene TRBV2 combines with J gene TRBJ2-1, with TRBD2 as a possible D gene (6 bases). Per germline, CDR1 SNHLY and CDR2 FYNNEI. V was shortened by 6 bases and J by 2 bases, with 14 bases between the two germline ends. The CDR3 sequence is 15 residues long. The CDR3 region is CASRSLAPTYNEQFF. The CDR3 coding sequence is TGTGCCAGCAGATCCCTAGCGCCGACCTACAATGAGCAGTTCTTC.

This clonotype is a singleton in its sample. The V gene is TRBV9, the J gene TRBJ1-2; TRBD1 aligns across 9 bases. There are 14 residues in the CDR3. Germline V CDR1 and CDR2: SGDLS, YYNGEE. The junction had 5 bases not matched to a gene; V was cut back by 3 bases and J by 5 bases. The CDR3 protein is CASSGQGEWYGYTF. As DNA, the CDR3 is TGTGCCAGCAGCGGACAGGGGGAATGGTATGGCTACACCTTC. The variable domain in full, completed from reference TRBV9 and TRBJ1-2, reads DSGVTQTPKHLITATGQRVTLRCSPRSGDLSVYWYQQSLDQGLQFLIQYYNGEERAKGNILERFSAQQFPDLHSELNLSSLELGDSALYFCASSGQGEWYGYTFGSGTRLTVV.

The chain employs TRBV10-3 and TRBJ1-1; 8 bases agree with TRBD1. Trimming took 4 bases from V and 8 from J; bases not matched to a gene: 9. The CDR3 contains 14 residues. The V gene's germline CDR1 is ENHRY and CDR2 SYGVKD. The CDR3 reads CAISGTGLLLEAFF. Written as DNA, the CDR3 is TGTGCCATCAGTGGGACAGGGTTACTCCTCGAAGCTTTCTTT.

The CDR3 nucleotides are TGCAGTGCTAGGGAACCTGCCGGGCGGAGCTCCTATAATTCACCCCTCCACTTT. Translating it yields CSAREPAGRSSYNSPLHF. The rearrangement uses TRBV20-1 and TRBJ1-6; D unclear. V dropped 3 bases and J dropped 0 bases, with 18 bases sitting between them. The germline V gene encodes CDR1 DFQATT and CDR2 SNEGSKA (reference sequence). The CDR3 has 18 amino acids.

The gene calls are TRBV20-1 and TRBJ2-3; 10 positions match TRBD2. This CDR3 has 16 residues. Germline V gene data show CDR1 as DFQATT and CDR2 as SNEGSKA (reference sequence). Losses at the gene ends were 5 bases for V and 6 bases for J; bases not matched to a gene: 14. For the CDR3, the DNA is TGCAGTGCTCCGGACCGGTCACTAGCGGGATCTGATACGCAGTATTTT. Residues: CSAPDRSLAGSDTQYF.

The chain recombines TRBV29-1 with TRBJ2-7; TRBD1 agrees at 8 bases. The ends lost 6 bases at V and 5 bases at J; junction bases unmatched: 15. Germline CDR1 SQVTM, CDR2 ANQGSEA. The CDR3 has 15 residues. The CDR3: CSVWAFGTGLNEQYF. The CDR3 coding sequence is TGCAGCGTCTGGGCCTTTGGGACAGGTCTAAACGAGCAGTACTTC.

This clonotype came up once. DNA for the CDR3: TGTGCCAGCACCCACGGGGGGGCGGATGAGCAGTTCTTC. Protein: CASTHGGADEQFF. V usage is TRBV6-2 or TRBV6-3 and J usage is TRBJ2-1; 8 nucleotides line up with TRBD2. From germline, CDR1 is MNHEY and CDR2 SVGEGT. This CDR3 has 13 amino acids. V shed 7 bases and J 8 bases; nucleotides not matched to a gene: 7.

This chain joins TRBV23-1 and TRBJ1-5; 12 nucleotides line up with TRBD1. TRBV23-1 is known as an ORF, though its function is uncertain. V lost 3 bases to trimming and J lost 2 bases; unmatched junction nucleotides: 5. This CDR3 has 17 residues. The CDR3 reads CASSHGDRGRRNQPQHF. CDR3 bases: TGCGCCAGCAGTCATGGGGACAGGGGGCGCCGCAATCAGCCCCAGCATTTT.

The chain uses TRBV11-2 and TRBJ2-7; no definite D call. This CDR3 spans 13 amino acids. CDR1 and CDR2 (germline): SGHAT, FQNNGV. The V end lost 5 bases, the J end lost 3 bases, and 11 bases lay between the germline ends. DNA of the CDR3: TGTGCCAGCAGCAGGGAAGCAGTCTACGAGCAGTACTTC. Protein sequence: CASSREAVYEQYF.

The chain carries TRBV29-1 and TRBJ1-5; a possible D gene is TRBD1 (5 bases). The CDR3 sequence is 10 residues long. Trimming removed 3 bases from V and 12 bases from J, with 9 bases in between. Germline V lookup: CDR1 SQVTM, CDR2 ANQGSEA. The CDR3 nucleotides read TGCAGCGTTGATGACGGGGGCCAGCATTTT. Its protein product is CSVDDGGQHF.

The chain carries TRBV6-2 or TRBV6-3 and TRBJ1-1; perhaps TRBD1 as D (5 bases). This CDR3 spans 16 amino acids. The V gene lost 2 bases and the J gene lost 0 bases, with 13 bases spanning the gap. From germline, CDR1 is MNHEY and CDR2 SVGEGT. The DNA of the CDR3 is TGTGCCAGCAGTTACCCCCCGGGGGGGTTGAACACTGAAGCTTTCTTT. It yields the protein CASSYPPGGLNTEAFF.

The CDR3 here is CASRGQYDGYTF. Here the CDR3 DNA reads TGTGCCAGCAGGGGACAGTACGATGGCTACACCTTC. The chain links TRBV7-9 to TRBJ1-2; 7 positions match TRBD1. The V gene's germline CDR1 is SEHNR and CDR2 FQNEAQ (reference sequence). Losses at the gene ends were 6 bases for V and 6 bases for J; bases not matched to a gene: 4. This CDR3 is built from 12 residues.

This chain joins TRBV4-3 and TRBJ2-3; D gene unclear. The V end was cut by 0 bases, the J end by 6 bases, with 7 bases between. The CDR3 sequence is 13 residues long. Germline CDR1 and CDR2: LGHNA and YSLEER. In DNA, the CDR3 is TGCGCCAGCAGCCAAGATCGACGGGATACGCAGTATTTT. The encoded protein is CASSQDRRDTQYF.

The chain is built from TRBV5-1 and TRBJ2-7, with 14 bases fitting TRBD2. The CDR3 totals 18 residues. With 4 bases clipped from V and 1 base from J, the junction kept 10 bases outside the gene matches. The V gene's germline CDR1 is SGHRS and CDR2 YFSETQ. The CDR3 region has the DNA TGCGCCAGCAGCCAGACTAGCGGGGGGGCCAAAGGGTCCTACGAGCAGTACTTC. The encoded protein is CASSQTSGGAKGSYEQYF.

The chain uses TRBV20-1 and TRBJ2-5; D call uncertain. V gave up 0 bases and J gave up 5 bases, with 16 bases separating them. In germline, CDR1 is DFQATT, CDR2 SNEGSKA (reference sequence). The CDR3 contains 15 residues. The CDR3 spells CSARDWRPTQETQYF. CDR3 in DNA: TGCAGTGCTAGAGATTGGCGGCCTACGCAGGAGACCCAGTACTTC.

This clonotype has more than one count but fewer than ten. The chain combines TRBV6-5 with TRBJ2-3, with 8 bases aligning to TRBD1. CDR1 is MNHEY, CDR2 SVGAGI, per germline. The V gene end was trimmed by 2 bases and the J gene end by 14 bases; junction bases not matched to a gene: 12. There are 14 residues in the CDR3. The CDR3 DNA is TGTGCCAGCAGTTACGCTTCGGCCGGGACAGGCCCGTATTTT. It encodes CASSYASAGTGPYF.

This rearrangement joins TRBV6-2 or TRBV6-3 to TRBJ2-5; the match to TRBD1 covers 8 bases. Germline V gene data show CDR1 as MNHEY and CDR2 as SVGEGT. CDR3 length equals 14 residues. V lost 5 bases and J lost 3; bases outside the gene matches: 5. CDR3: CASSVNRGEETQYF. The CDR3 bases are TGTGCCAGCAGTGTGAACAGGGGGGAAGAGACCCAGTACTTC.

In this sample, this clonotype turned up once. This rearrangement joins TRBV18 to TRBJ2-7; 7 bases agree with TRBD1. CDR1 and CDR2 (germline): KGHSH, LQKENI. The V gene end was trimmed by 2 bases and the J gene end by 4 bases; junction bases not matched to a gene: 5. The CDR3 loop spans 14 amino acids. The CDR3 bases are TGTGCCAGCTCACCAGGGCAGGGGGTTTACGAGCAGTACTTC. As protein: CASSPGQGVYEQYF.

This sequence joins TRBV3-1 and TRBJ1-1, with a tentative D call TRBD1 (5 bases). CDR3 size: 13 residues. V was shortened by 1 base and J by 8 bases, with 11 bases between the two germline ends. Germline loops: CDR1 LGHDT, CDR2 YNNKEL (reference sequence). The CDR3 DNA reads as TGTGCCAGCAGCCAAGGGGTTCGGACAGAAGCTTTCTTT. It yields the protein CASSQGVRTEAFF.

The CDR3 spells CAWSELLRRKGELFF. The CDR3 DNA reads as TGTGCCTGGAGTGAGCTCCTTAGGAGGAAAGGGGAGCTGTTTTTT. The gene calls are TRBV30 and TRBJ2-2, with TRBD2 as a possible D gene (5 bases). Germline V gives CDR1 GTSNPN, CDR2 SVGIG (reference sequence). CDR3 length equals 15 residues. Trimming took 1 base from V and 8 from J, leaving 17 bases between them. Combining the CDR3 with reference TRBV30 and TRBJ2-2 gives the whole variable domain SQTIHQWPATLVQPVGSPLSLECTVEGTSNPNLYWYRQAAGRGLQLLFYSVGIGQISSEVPQNLSASRPQDRQFILSSKKLLLSDSGFYLCAWSELLRRKGELFFGEGSRLTVL.

Here the CDR3 reads CASSLTGTQETQYF. The CDR3 DNA reads as TGTGCCAGCAGCCTTACAGGGACCCAAGAGACCCAGTACTTC. The rearrangement joins TRBV7-9 to TRBJ2-5; a possible D gene is TRBD1 (6 bases). The CDR3 sequence is 14 residues long. CDR1 is SEHNR and CDR2 is FQNEAQ in the germline V gene (reference sequence). V gave up 5 bases and J gave up 1 base, with 11 bases separating them.

This chain connects TRBV9 to TRBJ1-4; D might be TRBD1 (5 bases). Germline V gene lookup returns CDR1 SGDLS and CDR2 YYNGEE. V lost 0 bases, J lost 5 bases, and 14 bases lay in between. This CDR3 comprises 16 residues. CDR3 protein: CASSVEGDRLNEKLFF. CDR3 bases: TGTGCCAGCAGCGTAGAAGGAGACAGACTAAATGAAAAACTGTTTTTT.